Below are 26 T cell receptor beta chains sequenced from a single sample in a study of T cell changes during pregnancy in multiple sclerosis. Sequencing was performed with immunoSEQ multiplex PCR; in TCRdb, only in-frame clones are kept and a portion is missing. The sample holds roughly 80,000 clones, approximately 90% seen once. This material consisted of peripheral blood, taken before pregnancy. The receptors derive from a female donor with multiple sclerosis, enrolled in a pregnancy study.

The chain joins TRBV11-2 to TRBJ1-1; 10 bases map to TRBD1. The CDR3 extends over 15 amino acids. Germline CDR1 SGHAT, CDR2 FQNNGV. The V gene end was trimmed by 5 bases and the J gene end by 6 bases; junction bases not matched to a gene: 9. The DNA of the CDR3 is TGTGCCAGCAGCCCACGGACAGGGGGACACTCTGAAGCTTTCTTT. Amino acids: CASSPRTGGHSEAFF.

J is TRBJ2-5 and V is TRBV28, with 10 bases matching TRBD2. CDR3 length: 13 residues. V lost 8 bases and J lost 1; bases outside the gene matches: 1. Looked up from germline, CDR1 is MDHEN and CDR2 is SYDVKM. DNA of the CDR3: TGTGCCAGCGGACTAGCGGTCCAAGAGACCCAGTACTTC. Translation: CASGLAVQETQYF.

Regarding this clone: One end of the junction is discordant with germline, which a read error may explain. The V call is TRBV7-8, the J call TRBJ2-4, with D tentatively TRBD2 (5 bases). Germline CDR1 is SGHVS and CDR2 is FQNEAQ. The CDR3 consists of 16 residues. The CDR3 DNA reads as TGTACCAGCAGCTTAGGCCCTAGCCTAGCCAAAAACATTCAGTACTTC. Amino acid sequence: CTSSLGPSLAKNIQYF.

The J gene is TRBJ1-1, the V gene TRBV19; D may be TRBD1 (6 bases). This CDR3 contains 13 residues. Germline V gives CDR1 LNHDA, CDR2 SQIVND (reference sequence). Trimming took 5 bases from V and 4 from J, leaving 11 bases between them. The CDR3, as DNA: TGTGCCAGTAGTCATCAGGGGAGCACTGAAGCTTTCTTT. Translation gives CASSHQGSTEAFF.

This sequence joins TRBV29-1 and TRBJ2-3; TRBD2 agrees at 7 bases. Germline CDR1 is SQVTM and CDR2 is ANQGSEA. The V segment lost 3 bases and the J segment 2 bases; nucleotides outside the gene matches: 5. The CDR3 has 14 amino acids. CDR3 sequence reads: CSVEVAGFTDTQYF. For the CDR3, the DNA is TGCAGCGTTGAGGTAGCGGGCTTCACAGATACGCAGTATTTT.

The gene calls are TRBV7-9 and TRBJ2-5; unclear D gene. The V gene's germline CDR1 is SEHNR and CDR2 FQNEAQ (reference sequence). Trimming pared 1 base from V and 1 base from J, leaving 7 bases between. This CDR3 is built from 14 residues. CDR3: CASSLVHGQETQYF. Here the CDR3 DNA reads TGTGCCAGCAGCTTAGTTCACGGCCAAGAGACCCAGTACTTC.

As DNA, the CDR3 is TGTGCGTCGCGGGCAGTAAATGAGCAGTTCTTC. Translation: CASRAVNEQFF. This chain joins TRBV28 and TRBJ2-1; perhaps TRBD2 as D (5 bases). This CDR3 comprises 11 residues. The germline V gene has CDR1 MDHEN and CDR2 SYDVKM.

The chain couples TRBV19 to TRBJ1-4; 8 bases fit TRBD1. Germline V gives CDR1 LNHDA, CDR2 SQIVND (reference sequence). V was pared by 6 bases and J by 2 bases, with 8 bases of the junction left unmatched. The CDR3 extends over 16 amino acids. CDR3 coding DNA: TGTGCCAGTAGAGGACAGGGACGTCCTACTAATGAAAAACTGTTTTTT. Translation: CASRGQGRPTNEKLFF.

This chain uses TRBV6-4 with TRBJ2-2; 8 bases are a match to TRBD1. Germline loops: CDR1 MRHNA, CDR2 SNTAGT. V lost 0 bases and J lost 5; bases outside the gene matches: 5. CDR3 length: 16 residues. The CDR3 sequence: CASSDSAGTGTGELFF. CDR3 bases: TGTGCCAGCAGTGACTCAGCCGGGACAGGTACCGGGGAGCTGTTTTTT.

CDR3 DNA: TGTGCCATCAGTGAGTCTGGGAGCGAGACCCAGTACTTC. Protein sequence: CAISESGSETQYF. The chain couples TRBV10-3 to TRBJ2-5, with D perhaps matching TRBD2 (5 bases). Per the germline V gene, CDR1 is ENHRY and CDR2 is SYGVKD. The V and J ends lost 0 bases and 5 bases respectively, with 7 bases between them. This CDR3 is 13 amino acids long.

The chain couples TRBV21-1 to TRBJ2-7; TRBD2, as called in the table, went unchecked against the DNA. TRBV21-1 constitutes a pseudogene. CDR3 size: 17 residues. The CDR3 reads CASSKGRDFHVIYEQYF. The CDR3, as DNA: TGTGCCAGCAGCAAAGGGAGGGACTTCCACGTAATCTACGAGCAGTACTTC.

The chain couples TRBV5-4 to TRBJ1-1; D gene ambiguous. The CDR3 sequence is 13 residues long. Germline CDR1 SGHNT, CDR2 YYREEE (reference sequence). With 4 bases removed from V and 5 bases from J, the gap between germline ends came to 12 bases. The CDR3, as DNA: TGTGCCAGCAGCCCGGTCGGGATAACTGAAGCTTTCTTT. Its translation: CASSPVGITEAFF. Variable domain in full (rest from reference TRBV5-4 and TRBJ1-1): ETGVTQSPTHLIKTRGQQVTLRCSSQSGHNTVSWYQQALGQGPQFIFQYYREEENGRGNFPPRFSGLQFPNYSSELNVNALELDDSALYLCASSPVGITEAFFGQGTRLTVV.

The chain has TRBV28 and TRBJ1-2; 7 bases are shared with TRBD1. The V and J ends lost 2 bases and 7 bases, in that order; junction bases with no gene match: 7. CDR1 is MDHEN, CDR2 SYDVKM, per germline. This CDR3 has 14 amino acids. The CDR3 region has the DNA TGTGCCAGCAGTTTAGCCGACAGGGAGTCTGGCTACACCTTC. Protein: CASSLADRESGYTF.

This rearrangement joins TRBV9 to TRBJ2-7; D gene unclear. The V end lost 0 bases, the J end lost 7 bases, and 5 bases lay between the germline ends. CDR1 and CDR2 from the germline V gene are SGDLS and YYNGEE. The CDR3 extends over 11 amino acids. CDR3 protein: CASSVGEEQYF. DNA of the CDR3: TGTGCCAGCAGCGTAGGAGAAGAGCAGTACTTC.

J is TRBJ2-7 and V is TRBV19, with D possibly TRBD1 on 5 matching bases. V lost 3 bases and J 2 bases, leaving 11 bases between the germline ends. CDR3 length: 14 residues. The germline gives CDR1 LNHDA, CDR2 SQIVND (reference sequence). The CDR3 region has the DNA TGTGCCAGTAGTATCGGCAGGGATACCTACGAGCAGTACTTC. This sequence encodes CASSIGRDTYEQYF. Based on the CDR3 plus reference TRBV19 and TRBJ2-7, the full variable domain is DGGITQSPKYLFRKEGQNVTLSCEQNLNHDAMYWYRQDPGQGLRLIYYSQIVNDFQKGDIAEGYSVSREKKESFPLTVTSAQKNPTAFYLCASSIGRDTYEQYFGPGTRLTVT.

The rearrangement uses TRBV7-9 and TRBJ2-7; 12 bases line up with TRBD2. CDR3 length equals 15 residues. Per the germline V gene, CDR1 is SEHNR and CDR2 is FQNEAQ (reference sequence). The J segment lost 1 base and the V segment lost 5 bases, leaving 3 bases of the junction unmatched. The CDR3 spells CASSTGLAGSYEQYF. CDR3 DNA: TGTGCCAGCAGCACAGGACTAGCGGGGTCCTACGAGCAGTACTTC.

This clone has just one count. V is TRBV9 and J is TRBJ1-5; 8 bases match TRBD1. The ends lost 0 bases at V and 4 bases at J; junction bases unmatched: 0. Germline V gene lookup returns CDR1 SGDLS and CDR2 YYNGEE. This CDR3 comprises 14 residues. CDR3 coding DNA: TGTGCCAGCAGCGTAGGACAGGGGAATCAGCCCCAGCATTTT. As protein: CASSVGQGNQPQHF.

The chain has TRBV10-3 and TRBJ2-7; TRBD1 is a possible D gene (6 bases). This CDR3 region has 15 residues. With 0 bases removed from V and 0 bases from J, the gap between germline ends came to 9 bases. Germline CDR1 is ENHRY and CDR2 is SYGVKD. The CDR3 sequence is CAISESATGSYEQYF. The CDR3 DNA sequence: TGTGCCATCAGTGAGTCGGCGACAGGCTCCTACGAGCAGTACTTC.

This rearrangement joins TRBV11-3 to TRBJ1-2; 8 positions match TRBD1. CDR3 length: 13 amino acids. Unmatched junction bases numbered 6, after V lost 4 bases and J lost 8 bases. Germline V gives CDR1 SGHNT, CDR2 YENEEA. CDR3 sequence reads: CASSYTGGAGYTF. The CDR3 region has the DNA TGTGCCAGCAGCTATACAGGGGGGGCCGGCTACACCTTC.

The chain is built from TRBV6-5 and TRBJ1-3, with 7 bases that match TRBD1. With 5 bases clipped from V and 4 bases from J, the junction kept 5 bases outside the gene matches. The germline gives CDR1 MNHEY, CDR2 SVGAGI. This CDR3 spans 14 amino acids. The CDR3 DNA follows: TGTGCCAGCAGTGGACAGGCTACAGGAAACACCATATATTTT. Amino acid sequence: CASSGQATGNTIYF.

The V gene is TRBV7-8, the J gene TRBJ2-1, with 7 bases lining up with TRBD2. Germline trimming cut 4 bases from V and 1 base from J; bases unmatched to any gene: 10. This CDR3 contains 17 residues. Germline CDR1 is SGHVS and CDR2 is FQNEAQ. CDR3 in DNA: TGTGCCAGCAGCTCCCCGCTAGCGGTTACTTCCTACAATGAGCAGTTCTTC. Amino acids: CASSSPLAVTSYNEQFF.

This clone was recorded a few times. The gene calls are TRBV9 and TRBJ1-3, with D perhaps TRBD1 (5 bases). The V end lost 4 bases, the J end lost 3 bases, and 11 bases lay between the germline ends. CDR1 is SGDLS and CDR2 is YYNGEE in the germline V gene. This CDR3 spans 14 amino acids. CDR3 in amino acids: CASSIRDLGNTIYF. In DNA, the CDR3 is TGTGCCAGCAGCATCAGGGATCTTGGAAACACCATATATTTT. The entire variable domain, with the rest obtained from reference TRBV9 and TRBJ1-3, is as follows: DSGVTQTPKHLITATGQRVTLRCSPRSGDLSVYWYQQSLDQGLQFLIQYYNGEERAKGNILERFSAQQFPDLHSELNLSSLELGDSALYFCASSIRDLGNTIYFGEGSWLTVV.

The chain couples TRBV5-4 to TRBJ2-2, with a tentative D call TRBD1 (6 bases). Between the trimmed V and J ends, which lost 3 bases and 0 bases, there was a span of 12 bases. This CDR3 is 16 amino acids long. The germline gives CDR1 SGHNT, CDR2 YYREEE (reference sequence). CDR3 nucleotides: TGTGCCAGCAGCTCGGCCGGGACACCGAACACCGGGGAGCTGTTTTTT. It encodes CASSSAGTPNTGELFF.

The rearrangement links TRBV29-1 to TRBJ1-4, with D possibly being TRBD1 (6 bases). The CDR3 has 12 amino acids. V was clipped by 4 bases and J by 5 bases, with 8 bases between them. CDR1 SQVTM and CDR2 ANQGSEA come from the germline V gene. CDR3 sequence (DNA): TGCAGCGTTGTAGGACAGAATGAAAAACTGTTTTTT. It codes for CSVVGQNEKLFF.

The genes are TRBV28 and TRBJ2-2; 12 bases align to TRBD2. The CDR3 consists of 14 residues. From germline, CDR1 is MDHEN and CDR2 SYDVKM. J gave up 6 bases and V 6 bases, and 2 bases lay outside the gene matches. CDR3 loop: CASRGLAGAGELFF. For the CDR3, the DNA is TGTGCCAGCAGGGGACTAGCGGGCGCCGGGGAGCTGTTTTTT.

The chain joins TRBV4-1 to TRBJ2-1; D perhaps matches TRBD1 (5 bases). This CDR3 has 15 amino acids. Trimming took off 2 bases at V and 4 bases at J, with 12 bases between the two ends. Germline V lookup: CDR1 MGHRA, CDR2 YSYEKL. The CDR3 loop is CASSQYRKQYNEQFF. The CDR3 DNA is TGCGCCAGCAGCCAATACAGGAAACAATACAATGAGCAGTTCTTC.